This paragraph reports one T cell receptor beta chain. Its matching antigen is unknown. The data stem from a study of cytomegalovirus exposure and HLA in healthy donors. Findings of the study overall: Later genetic work tied a missense DCLRE1C variant to beta-chain V and J trimming.

It was with 60 Vbeta and 13 Jbeta primers that the PCR ran. Data came from immunoSEQ multiplex PCR; TCRdb stores just in-frame clones and leaves some out. The sample yields over 150,000 clones, roughly 80% seen once. CDR3 length equals 14 residues. Germline loops: CDR1 SGHRS, CDR2 YFSETQ. V lost 1 base and J 4 bases, leaving 9 bases between the germline ends. The sequenced material came from PBMCs. J is TRBJ2-1 and V is TRBV5-1; a weak D match, TRBD2 (5 bases). This sequence was found in a man between 45 and 60 years old in good health and CMV-seropositive. CDR3 nucleotides: TGCGCCAGCAGCTTGAGGGTAGCGTACAATGAGCAGTTCTTC. This gives the protein CASSLRVAYNEQFF.